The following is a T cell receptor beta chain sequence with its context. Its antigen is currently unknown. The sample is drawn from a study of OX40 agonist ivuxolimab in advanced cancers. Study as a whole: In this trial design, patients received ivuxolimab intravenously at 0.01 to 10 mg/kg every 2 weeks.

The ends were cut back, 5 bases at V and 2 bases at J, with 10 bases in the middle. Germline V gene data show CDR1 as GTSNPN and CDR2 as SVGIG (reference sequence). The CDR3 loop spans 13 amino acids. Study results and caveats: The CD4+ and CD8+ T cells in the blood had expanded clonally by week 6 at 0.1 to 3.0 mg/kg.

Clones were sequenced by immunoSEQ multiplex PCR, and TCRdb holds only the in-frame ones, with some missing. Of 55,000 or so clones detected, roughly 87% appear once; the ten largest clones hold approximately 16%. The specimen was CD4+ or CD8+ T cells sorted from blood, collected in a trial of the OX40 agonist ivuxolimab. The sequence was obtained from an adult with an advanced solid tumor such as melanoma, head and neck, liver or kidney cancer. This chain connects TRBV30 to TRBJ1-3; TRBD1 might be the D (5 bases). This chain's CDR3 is CAWAQGTGNTIYF. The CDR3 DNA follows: TGTGCCTGGGCTCAGGGTACTGGAAACACCATATATTTT.